These 30 T cell receptor beta chains originate from one sample sequenced in a study of T-cell memory formation after mild COVID-19. TCRdb recomputed calls from the 5' RACE reads with MiXCR, one row per CDR3 protein. The table includes around 340,000 distinct CDR3 sequences, 15% to 20% detected once. Sample: PBMCs or a T cell subset sorted from them (not recorded which). Receptor source: a young man who had mild COVID-19 (a few samples of this study predate the infection). Cell type and time point are not known.

CDR3 residues: CASSSPGTRNTGELFF. The CDR3, as DNA: TGTGCCAGCAGCTCCCCCGGGACACGGAACACCGGGGAGCTGTTTTTT. The chain uses TRBV7-6 and TRBJ2-2; the D gene is possibly TRBD1 (6 bases). Germline loops: CDR1 SGHVS, CDR2 FNYEAQ. The V gene lost 4 bases and the J gene lost 1 base, with 13 bases spanning the gap. The CDR3 spans 16 residues.

This clonotype showed up many times. The chain employs TRBV7-2 and TRBJ1-6, with D maybe TRBD1 (5 bases). Trimming shortened V by 3 bases and J by 10 bases, and 13 bases separated the two germline ends. Looked up from germline, CDR1 is SGHTA and CDR2 is FQGNSA. The CDR3 length is 14 residues. This chain's CDR3 is CASSLTGGRSPLHF. The DNA of the CDR3 is TGTGCCAGCAGCTTGACCGGGGGTAGATCACCCCTCCACTTT.

This clonotype has only one observation. The chain combines TRBV9 with TRBJ2-1, with D unresolved. The CDR3 length is 13 residues. V shed 4 bases and J shed 8 bases, with 13 bases lying between them. Germline V gene sequence: CDR1 SGDLS, CDR2 YYNGEE. DNA for the CDR3: TGTGCCAGCAGCCCCCAAGAGAGGTATGAGCAGTTCTTC. This translates into CASSPQERYEQFF.

This clonotype was recorded a few times. The genes are TRBV20-1 and TRBJ2-4; D is undetermined. V gave up 5 bases and J gave up 0 bases, with 17 bases separating them. The CDR3 sequence is 16 residues long. The germline V gene encodes CDR1 DFQATT and CDR2 SNEGSKA (reference sequence). DNA of the CDR3: TGCAGTGCTCCAGCCGGGCAGGCGGTAGCCAAAAACATTCAGTACTTC. Translating gives CSAPAGQAVAKNIQYF.

The J gene is TRBJ2-3, the V gene TRBV5-6, with 8 bases lining up with TRBD2. The junction had 5 bases not matched to a gene; V was cut back by 1 base and J by 1 base. CDR3 length: 16 residues. The germline gives CDR1 SGHDT, CDR2 YYEEEE. The CDR3 nucleotides read TGTGCCAGCAGCTTGCGGGGGGGCGAGGGCACAGATACGCAGTATTTT. The encoded protein is CASSLRGGEGTDTQYF.

The J gene is TRBJ2-2, the V gene TRBV2; D may be TRBD1 (6 bases). CDR1 and CDR2 from the germline V gene are SNHLY and FYNNEI. The CDR3 runs to 14 residues. V was shortened by 4 bases and J by 5 bases, with 11 bases between the two germline ends. This chain's CDR3 is CASSVGALTGELFF. The CDR3 bases are TGTGCCAGCAGTGTGGGGGCGCTTACCGGGGAGCTGTTTTTT.

The chain employs TRBV7-3 and TRBJ2-3, with no clear D. This CDR3 region has 12 residues. Germline V gives CDR1 SGHTA, CDR2 FQGTGA. V lost 1 base to trimming and J lost 7 bases, with 6 bases between them. CDR3 DNA: TGTGCCAGCAGCTTAAAGGCTAATACGCAGTATTTT. This gives the protein CASSLKANTQYF.

The chain combines TRBV11-2 with TRBJ2-2, with D uncertain. V gave up 2 bases and J gave up 6 bases, with 13 bases separating them. There are 15 residues in the CDR3. Germline-derived CDR1 and CDR2 are SGHAT and FQNNGV. CDR3 sequence: CASSLIRGRAGELFF. The CDR3 DNA reads TGTGCCAGCAGCTTAATACGCGGACGCGCCGGGGAGCTGTTTTTT.

The J gene is TRBJ2-7, the V gene TRBV14, with TRBD2 matching 9 bases. CDR3 length: 14 residues. The V segment lost 4 bases and the J segment 6 bases; nucleotides outside the gene matches: 7. Per germline, CDR1 SGHDN and CDR2 FVKESK. Here the CDR3 reads CASSRPGLASEQYF. The CDR3 region has the DNA TGTGCCAGCAGCCGCCCGGGACTAGCTAGCGAGCAGTACTTC. Variable domain in full (rest from reference TRBV14 and TRBJ2-7): EAGVTQFPSHSVIEKGQTVTLRCDPISGHDNLYWYRRVMGKEIKFLLHFVKESKQDESGMPNNRFLAERTGGTYSTLKVQPAELEDSGVYFCASSRPGLASEQYFGPGTRLTVT.

A few counts support this clonotype. This chain links TRBV6-5 with TRBJ2-7; 7 bases agree with TRBD1. This CDR3 region has 13 residues. V was pared by 5 bases and J by 5 bases, with 6 bases of the junction left unmatched. Germline V lookup: CDR1 MNHEY, CDR2 SVGAGI. The CDR3 sequence is CASSTGVIDEQYF. The CDR3 nucleotides read TGTGCCAGCAGTACAGGGGTCATCGACGAGCAGTACTTC.

The chain links TRBV7-3 to TRBJ1-1; perhaps TRBD1 as D (5 bases). The CDR3 length is 13 residues. V shed 4 bases and J shed 4 bases, with 10 bases lying between them. Germline-derived CDR1 and CDR2 are SGHTA and FQGTGA. The DNA of the CDR3 is TGTGCCAGCAGCTCCTCAGGGCCCACTGAAGCTTTCTTT. Translating it yields CASSSSGPTEAFF.

This clonotype was detected ten times or more. V usage is TRBV7-2 and J usage is TRBJ1-2; D call uncertain. The CDR3 length is 11 residues. Looked up from germline, CDR1 is SGHTA and CDR2 is FQGNSA. Deletions cut 5 bases from V and 8 bases from J, with 9 bases between. CDR3 nucleotide sequence: TGTGCCAGCAGCCCTTCCTTGGGCTACACCTTC. This encodes CASSPSLGYTF.

There are a few counts of this clonotype. The chain joins TRBV2 to TRBJ2-6; no clear D gene. There are 14 residues in the CDR3. V was cut by 8 bases and J by 0 bases, with 8 bases left in between. The germline gives CDR1 SNHLY, CDR2 FYNNEI. CDR3 DNA: TGTGCCAGCGAAGTTTTCTCTGGGGCCAACGTCCTGACTTTC. Amino acid sequence: CASEVFSGANVLTF.

This clonotype showed up just a few times. The chain carries TRBV24-1 and TRBJ2-1; TRBD2 matches at 10 bases. The CDR3 has 15 residues. CDR1 KGHDR and CDR2 SFDVKD come from the germline V gene. Trimming at V came to 6 bases and at J to 7 bases, leaving 8 bases not matched to a gene. In DNA form, the CDR3 reads TGTGCCACCAGTACCCGGACTAGCGGTCAAAATGAGCAGTTCTTC. It encodes CATSTRTSGQNEQFF.

V and J are TRBV2 and TRBJ2-1; D perhaps matches TRBD1 (6 bases). V was pared by 8 bases and J by 8 bases, with 13 bases between. Germline CDR1 SNHLY, CDR2 FYNNEI. The CDR3 spans 12 residues. This CDR3 is CASYTRGDEQFF. The CDR3, as DNA: TGTGCCAGCTACACCAGGGGCGATGAGCAGTTCTTC.

This clonotype was found many times. The chain combines TRBV6-5 with TRBJ2-1; 12 nucleotides line up with TRBD2. The CDR3 sequence is 15 residues long. Germline V gene sequence: CDR1 MNHEY, CDR2 SVGAGI. V lost 2 bases, J lost 12 bases, and 8 bases stayed unmatched. In DNA, the CDR3 is TGTGCCAGCAGTTACAGGGCTAGCGGGGGGGCAAGGCAGTTCTTC. Residues: CASSYRASGGARQFF.

The rearrangement links TRBV20-1 to TRBJ2-1; D unclear. The length of the CDR3 is 15 residues. With 1 base removed from V and 5 bases from J, the gap between germline ends came to 15 bases. Germline CDR1 is DFQATT and CDR2 is SNEGSKA (reference sequence). The CDR3 is CSARGSPGANNEQFF. The CDR3 DNA follows: TGCAGTGCTAGAGGAAGCCCAGGTGCAAACAATGAGCAGTTCTTC.

In this sample, this clonotype turned up a few times. The V call is TRBV29-1, the J call TRBJ2-1; no definite D call. Trimming removed 7 bases from V and 6 bases from J, with 10 bases in between. There are 11 residues in the CDR3. Looked up from germline, CDR1 is SQVTM and CDR2 is ANQGSEA. CDR3 amino acids: CSAHPGNEQFF. For the CDR3, the DNA is TGCAGCGCCCACCCTGGCAATGAGCAGTTCTTC.

This clonotype was found a few times. V is TRBV4-1 and J is TRBJ1-2; perhaps TRBD1 as D (5 bases). V was clipped by 5 bases and J by 8 bases, with 24 bases between them. There are 16 residues in the CDR3. Germline values: CDR1 MGHRA, CDR2 YSYEKL. CDR3 protein: CASSTPPQGGARGYTF. The CDR3 nucleotides read TGCGCCAGCAGCACCCCCCCCCAAGGAGGGGCTAGAGGCTACACCTTC.

The rearrangement links TRBV20-1 to TRBJ1-5; 10 bases are a match to TRBD1. Germline V gene sequence: CDR1 DFQATT, CDR2 SNEGSKA (reference sequence). Unmatched junction bases numbered 3, after V lost 6 bases and J lost 4 bases. CDR3 length equals 13 residues. Written as DNA, the CDR3 is TGCAGTGCCCTGGGACAGGGGAATCAGCCCCAGCATTTT. Encoded protein: CSALGQGNQPQHF.

This clonotype was recorded a few times. This rearrangement joins TRBV18 to TRBJ1-1, with 7 bases that match TRBD1. Per the germline V gene, CDR1 is KGHSH and CDR2 is LQKENI. The V segment lost 6 bases and the J segment 0 bases; nucleotides outside the gene matches: 4. The CDR3 contains 14 residues. In DNA, the CDR3 is TGTGCCAGCTCGGCGGGGACAGTGAACACTGAAGCTTTCTTT. This codes for CASSAGTVNTEAFF.

This sequence joins TRBV5-1 and TRBJ1-1, with D uncertain. The CDR3 is made up of 14 amino acids. Trimming left V 2 bases short and J 0 bases short, with 8 bases between. The V gene's germline CDR1 is SGHRS and CDR2 YFSETQ. The CDR3 nucleotides are TGCGCCAGCAGCTTTAGGGATATGAACACTGAAGCTTTCTTT. Translating gives CASSFRDMNTEAFF.

This clonotype was counted between two and nine times. The chain has TRBV5-6 and TRBJ2-5; 15 nucleotides match TRBD2. The J segment lost 3 bases and the V segment lost 3 bases, leaving 9 bases of the junction unmatched. The CDR3 extends over 18 amino acids. The germline V gene encodes CDR1 SGHDT and CDR2 YYEEEE. The CDR3 DNA follows: TGTGCCAGCAGCTACGGACTAGCGGGGGGGCTGGTGAAAGAGACCCAGTACTTC. Residues: CASSYGLAGGLVKETQYF.

The genes are TRBV7-3 and TRBJ2-7; TRBD1 matches at 10 bases. CDR1 and CDR2 from the germline V gene are SGHTA and FQGTGA. The CDR3 loop spans 16 amino acids. The V gene end was trimmed by 4 bases and the J gene end by 2 bases; junction bases not matched to a gene: 8. For the CDR3, the DNA is TGTGCCAGCAGCTCGGACGCCGGGACAGGGGCCTACGAGCAGTACTTC. Its translation: CASSSDAGTGAYEQYF. The full variable domain, rest sourced from reference TRBV7-3 and TRBJ2-7, is GAGVSQTPSNKVTEKGKYVELRCDPISGHTALYWYRQSLGQGPEFLIYFQGTGAADDSGLPNDRFFAVRPEGSVSTLKIQRTERGDSAVYLCASSSDAGTGAYEQYFGPGTRLTVT.

This clonotype was counted many times. This sequence joins TRBV10-3 and TRBJ1-6; TRBD1 is a possible D gene (5 bases). The CDR3 is 14 amino acids. Germline CDR1 ENHRY, CDR2 SYGVKD. Trimming left V 6 bases short and J 7 bases short, with 13 bases between. In nucleotides, the CDR3 is TGTGCCATCAGCCAGGGTAACTACAATTCACCCCTCCACTTT. Translated, it gives CAISQGNYNSPLHF.

This clonotype was counted at least ten times. The chain joins TRBV7-2 to TRBJ2-3; 7 bases are a match to TRBD2. The J segment lost 5 bases and the V segment lost 1 base, leaving 6 bases of the junction unmatched. Germline loops: CDR1 SGHTA, CDR2 FQGNSA. The CDR3 is made up of 15 amino acids. CDR3 DNA: TGTGCCAGCAGCTTAGAACCGGGGGGAGTAGATACGCAGTATTTT. Protein product: CASSLEPGGVDTQYF. Full variable domain (missing parts from reference TRBV7-2 and TRBJ2-3): GAGVSQSPSNKVTEKGKDVELRCDPISGHTALYWYRQSLGQGLEFLIYFQGNSAPDKSGLPSDRFSAERTGGSVSTLTIQRTQQEDSAVYLCASSLEPGGVDTQYFGPGTRLTVL.

In this sample, this clonotype turned up many times. This rearrangement joins TRBV14 to TRBJ2-1; 11 nucleotides match TRBD2. The junction had 22 bases not matched to a gene; V was cut back by 5 bases and J by 10 bases. Germline CDR1 and CDR2: SGHDN and FVKESK. CDR3 size: 19 residues. The CDR3 loop reads CASSLSPGLAVPLNVEQFF. CDR3 coding DNA: TGTGCCAGCAGCTTATCCCCGGGACTAGCGGTCCCCCTCAATGTGGAGCAGTTCTTC.

This clonotype showed up many times. The V call is TRBV30, the J call TRBJ2-3; D remains unclear. Trimming stripped 5 bases from V and 4 bases from J, with 16 bases between. Germline V CDR1 and CDR2: GTSNPN, SVGIG (reference sequence). The CDR3 length is 14 residues. The CDR3 coding sequence is TGTGCCTGGCGATTGGCGTACCCAGCAGATACGCAGTATTTT. Its protein is CAWRLAYPADTQYF.

This clonotype occurred a few times. The chain has TRBV7-9 and TRBJ1-2; 7 nucleotides align to TRBD1. The germline V gene encodes CDR1 SEHNR and CDR2 FQNEAQ (reference sequence). V trimming: 4 bases; J trimming: 0 bases; junction bases outside the gene matches: 5. This CDR3 has 15 residues. CDR3 region: CASSSQDRANYGYTF. The CDR3 DNA reads TGTGCCAGCAGCTCCCAAGACAGGGCTAACTATGGCTACACCTTC.

The rearrangement joins TRBV5-4 to TRBJ2-7; 7 bases are shared with TRBD1. V gave up 4 bases and J gave up 3 bases; unmatched junction bases: 4. The CDR3 runs to 13 residues. Per the germline V gene, CDR1 is SGHNT and CDR2 is YYREEE (reference sequence). The CDR3 spells CASSPTGVYEQYF. DNA for the CDR3: TGTGCCAGCAGCCCAACAGGGGTCTACGAGCAGTACTTC.